This T cell receptor (beta chain) was obtained from a study of patients and donors after allogeneic stem cell transplantation. The CDR3 length is 15 residues. V was trimmed by 7 bases and J by 3 bases, leaving 19 bases between them. From germline, CDR1 is MNHEY and CDR2 SMNVEV (reference sequence). TCRdb used MiXCR to reprocess the RT-PCR reads, holding one entry per CDR3 protein. The sample includes about a million distinct CDR3 sequences, roughly 18% of them seen just once. The table lists this clonotype with a few counts. The sample taken for sequencing was blood, either unsorted or a sorted T cell fraction (not recorded which). This receptor was identified in a human donor who was either an allogeneic HSCT recipient or a stem cell or donor lymphocyte infusion donor (not recorded which). It is not recorded whose cells these are; they may come from a transplant donor. The chain couples TRBV27 to TRBJ2-7; D is possibly TRBD2 (5 bases). This CDR3 reads CASTPGDPGFYEQYF. The CDR3 DNA follows: TGTGCCAGCACCCCCGGGGATCCTGGCTTCTACGAGCAGTACTTC.